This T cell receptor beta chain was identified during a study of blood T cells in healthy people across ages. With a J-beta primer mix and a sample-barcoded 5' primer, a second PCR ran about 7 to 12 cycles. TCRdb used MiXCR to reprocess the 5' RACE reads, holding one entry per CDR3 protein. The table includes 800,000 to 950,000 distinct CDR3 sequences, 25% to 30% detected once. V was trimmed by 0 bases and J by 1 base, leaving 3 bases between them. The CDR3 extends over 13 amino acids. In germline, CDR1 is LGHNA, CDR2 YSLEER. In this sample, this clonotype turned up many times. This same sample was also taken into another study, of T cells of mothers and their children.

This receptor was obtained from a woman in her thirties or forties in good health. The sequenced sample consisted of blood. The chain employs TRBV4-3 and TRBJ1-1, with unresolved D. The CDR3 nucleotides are TGCGCCAGCAGCCAAGACCCGAACACTGAAGCTTTCTTT. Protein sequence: CASSQDPNTEAFF.